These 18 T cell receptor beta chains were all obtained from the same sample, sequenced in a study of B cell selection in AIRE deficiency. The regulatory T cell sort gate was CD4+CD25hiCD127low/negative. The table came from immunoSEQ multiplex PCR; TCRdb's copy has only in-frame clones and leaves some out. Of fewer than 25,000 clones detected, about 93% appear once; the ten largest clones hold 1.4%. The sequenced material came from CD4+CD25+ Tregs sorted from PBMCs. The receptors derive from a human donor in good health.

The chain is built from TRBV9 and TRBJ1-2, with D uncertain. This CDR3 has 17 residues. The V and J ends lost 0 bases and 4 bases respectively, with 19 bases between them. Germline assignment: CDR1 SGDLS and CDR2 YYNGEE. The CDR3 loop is CASSVGGSGGRLYGYTF. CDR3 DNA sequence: TGTGCCAGCAGCGTAGGAGGGAGTGGCGGGAGGCTCTATGGCTACACCTTC.

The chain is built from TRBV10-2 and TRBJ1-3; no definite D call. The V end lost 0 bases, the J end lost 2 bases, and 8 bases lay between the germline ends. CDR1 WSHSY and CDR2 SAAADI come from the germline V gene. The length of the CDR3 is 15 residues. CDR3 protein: CASSESSGTGNTIYF. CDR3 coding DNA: TGCGCCAGCAGTGAGTCGTCGGGGACTGGAAACACCATATATTTT.

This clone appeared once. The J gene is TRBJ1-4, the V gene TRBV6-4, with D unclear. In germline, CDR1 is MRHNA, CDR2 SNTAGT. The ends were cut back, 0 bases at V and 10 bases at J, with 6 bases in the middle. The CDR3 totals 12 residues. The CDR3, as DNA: TGTGCCAGCAGTGACTCGGGCGGAAAACTGTTTTTT. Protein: CASSDSGGKLFF.

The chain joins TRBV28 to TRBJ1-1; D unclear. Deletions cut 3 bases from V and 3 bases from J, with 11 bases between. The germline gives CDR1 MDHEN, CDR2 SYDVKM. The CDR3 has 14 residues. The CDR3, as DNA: TGTGCCAGCAGTTTCCTGAGGGAATACACTGAAGCTTTCTTT. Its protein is CASSFLREYTEAFF.

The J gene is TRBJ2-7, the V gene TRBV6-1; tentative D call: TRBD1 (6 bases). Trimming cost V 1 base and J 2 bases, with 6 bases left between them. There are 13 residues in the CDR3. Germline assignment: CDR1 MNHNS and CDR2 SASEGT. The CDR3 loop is CASSEGTAYEQYF. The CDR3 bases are TGTGCCAGCAGTGAAGGGACAGCCTACGAGCAGTACTTC.

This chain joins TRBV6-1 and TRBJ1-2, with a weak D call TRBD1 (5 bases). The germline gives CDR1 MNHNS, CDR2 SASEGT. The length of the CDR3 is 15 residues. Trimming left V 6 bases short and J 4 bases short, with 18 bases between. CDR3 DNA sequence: TGTGCCAGCAGACGGCTCCAGGGTGGCGCCTATGGCTACACCTTC. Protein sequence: CASRRLQGGAYGYTF.

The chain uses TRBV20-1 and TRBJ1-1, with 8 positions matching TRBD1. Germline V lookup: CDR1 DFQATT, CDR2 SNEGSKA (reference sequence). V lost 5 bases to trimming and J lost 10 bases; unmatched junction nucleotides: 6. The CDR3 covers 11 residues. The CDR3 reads CSAGKQGGAFF. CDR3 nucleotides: TGCAGTGCTGGGAAACAGGGGGGAGCTTTCTTT.

CDR3 in amino acids: CASSPDREEFF. CDR3 in DNA: TGTGCCAGCAGCCCGGACAGAGAAGAGTTCTTC. This chain connects TRBV7-9 to TRBJ2-1; D is perhaps TRBD1 (6 bases). V was cut by 5 bases and J by 14 bases, with 13 bases left in between. CDR3 size: 11 residues. Germline CDR1 is SEHNR and CDR2 is FQNEAQ (reference sequence).

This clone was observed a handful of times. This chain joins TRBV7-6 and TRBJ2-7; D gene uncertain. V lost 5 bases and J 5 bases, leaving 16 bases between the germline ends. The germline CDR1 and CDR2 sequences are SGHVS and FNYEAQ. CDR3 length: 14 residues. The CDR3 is CASSRFGPSDEQYF. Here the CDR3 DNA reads TGTGCCAGCAGCCGCTTTGGGCCGTCTGACGAGCAGTACTTC.

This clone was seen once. This chain's CDR3 is CASSFGDTSPSTDTQYF. The CDR3 DNA is TGCGCCAGCAGCTTTGGGGACACATCGCCTAGCACAGATACGCAGTATTTT. The chain recombines TRBV5-1 with TRBJ2-3, with D perhaps TRBD1 (6 bases). Germline CDR1 reads SGHRS; CDR2 reads YFSETQ. V was trimmed by 2 bases and J by 0 bases, leaving 16 bases between them. CDR3 size: 17 residues.

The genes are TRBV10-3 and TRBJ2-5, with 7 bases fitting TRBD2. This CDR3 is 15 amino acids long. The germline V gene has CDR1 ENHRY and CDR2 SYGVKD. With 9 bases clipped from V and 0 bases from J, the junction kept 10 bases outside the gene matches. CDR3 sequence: CAMGRASGHQETQYF. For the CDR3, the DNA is TGTGCCATGGGGCGAGCTAGCGGACACCAAGAGACCCAGTACTTC.

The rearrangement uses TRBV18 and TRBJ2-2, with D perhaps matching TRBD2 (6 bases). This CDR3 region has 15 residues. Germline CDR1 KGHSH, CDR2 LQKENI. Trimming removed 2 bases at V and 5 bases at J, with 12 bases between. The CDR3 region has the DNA TGTGCCAGCTCACCAGATAGCGGACTGACCGGGGAGCTGTTTTTT. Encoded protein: CASSPDSGLTGELFF. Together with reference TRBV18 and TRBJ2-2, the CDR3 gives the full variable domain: NAGVMQNPRHLVRRRGQEARLRCSPMKGHSHVYWYRQLPEEGLKFMVYLQKENIIDESGMPKERFSAEFPKEGPSILRIQQVVRGDSAAYFCASSPDSGLTGELFFGEGSRLTVL.

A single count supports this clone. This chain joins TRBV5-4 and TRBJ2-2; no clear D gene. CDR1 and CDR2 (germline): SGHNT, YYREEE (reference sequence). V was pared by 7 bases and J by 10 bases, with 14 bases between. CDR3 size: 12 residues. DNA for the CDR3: TGTGCCAGCGGTTTACACAAAATGGAGCTGTTTTTT. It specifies CASGLHKMELFF.

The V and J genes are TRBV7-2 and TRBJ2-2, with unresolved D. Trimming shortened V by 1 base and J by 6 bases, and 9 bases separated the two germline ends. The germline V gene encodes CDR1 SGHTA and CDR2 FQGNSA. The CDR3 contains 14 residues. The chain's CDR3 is CASSLVKGSGELFF. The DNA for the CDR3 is TGTGCCAGCAGCTTAGTAAAAGGGTCCGGGGAGCTGTTTTTT. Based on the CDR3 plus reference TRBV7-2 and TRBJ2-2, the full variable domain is GAGVSQSPSNKVTEKGKDVELRCDPISGHTALYWYRQSLGQGLEFLIYFQGNSAPDKSGLPSDRFSAERTGGSVSTLTIQRTQQEDSAVYLCASSLVKGSGELFFGEGSRLTVL.

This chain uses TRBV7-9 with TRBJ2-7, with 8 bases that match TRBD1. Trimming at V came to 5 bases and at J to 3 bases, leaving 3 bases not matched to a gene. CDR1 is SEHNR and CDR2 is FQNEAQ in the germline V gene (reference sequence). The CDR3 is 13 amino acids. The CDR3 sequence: CASSPTGGYEQYF. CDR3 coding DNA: TGTGCCAGCAGCCCAACAGGGGGCTACGAGCAGTACTTC.

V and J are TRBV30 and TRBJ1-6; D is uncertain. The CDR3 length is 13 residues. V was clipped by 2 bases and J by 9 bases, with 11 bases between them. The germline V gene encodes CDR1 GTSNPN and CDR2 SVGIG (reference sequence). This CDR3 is CAWSQGWGSPLHF. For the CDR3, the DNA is TGTGCCTGGAGTCAAGGATGGGGTTCACCCCTCCACTTT.

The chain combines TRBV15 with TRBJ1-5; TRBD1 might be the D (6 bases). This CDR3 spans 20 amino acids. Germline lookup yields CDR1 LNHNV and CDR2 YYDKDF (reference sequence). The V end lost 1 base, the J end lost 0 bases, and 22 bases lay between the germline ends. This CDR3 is CATSRGAWGAETYSNQPQHF. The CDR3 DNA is TGTGCCACCAGCAGAGGCGCTTGGGGGGCCGAGACCTATAGCAATCAGCCCCAGCATTTT.

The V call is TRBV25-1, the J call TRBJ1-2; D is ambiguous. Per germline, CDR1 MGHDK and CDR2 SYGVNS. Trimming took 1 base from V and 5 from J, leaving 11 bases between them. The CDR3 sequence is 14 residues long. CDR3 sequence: CASSEWGESYGYTF. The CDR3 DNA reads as TGTGCCAGCAGTGAATGGGGAGAGTCTTATGGCTACACCTTC.